Below, one T cell receptor (beta chain) is given with its context. Self-reported history from a screening survey and questionnaire set each donor's cohort. The data stem from a study of blood T cell repertoires in COVID-19. In the study overall: COVID-19 samples, acute and convalescent, were from the United States, Italy and Spain.

Germline values: CDR1 SGHTA, CDR2 FQGTGA. Trimming cost V 5 bases and J 4 bases, with 9 bases left between them. The CDR3 totals 14 residues. Per the authors' pipeline: Scientists estimated how many nucleated cells there were by amplifying reference gene primers. Profiled with immunoSEQ multiplex PCR; TCRdb holds only in-frame clones, not every one. The DNA gave D and trimming, while V, J and clone size come from that table. The sample shows about 140,000 clones, around 87% of them seen only once. The J gene is TRBJ2-6, the V gene TRBV7-3; the D is unclear. The source is a man aged 60-69 years who had recovered from COVID-19. The specimen was PBMCs or T cells enriched from blood (not recorded which). As DNA, the CDR3 is TGTGCCAGCAGCCCCTGGCCAGGGGCCAACGTCCTGACTTTC. It translates to CASSPWPGANVLTF.